The TCR beta chain under discussion was sequenced for a study of blood T cell repertoires in COVID-19. Germline loops: CDR1 SGHNT, CDR2 YENEEA. V was trimmed by 1 base and J by 5 bases, leaving 15 bases between them. The CDR3 is made up of 15 amino acids. As handled by the study authors: Reference gene primer amplification in the assay estimated nucleated cell counts. The method was immunoSEQ multiplex PCR; TCRdb's version includes in-frame clones alone and lacks a portion of them. D and trimming were read from the DNA, whereas the V and J calls and clone size are those reported in that table. The repertoire consists of about 250,000 clones, with roughly 85% occurring once and the leading ten covering approximately 9%.

This clonotype was sampled from a woman aged 45-59 years with acute COVID-19. This chain links TRBV11-3 with TRBJ2-7; TRBD2 might be the D (6 bases). Sample: PBMCs or T cells enriched from blood (not recorded which). This CDR3 reads CASSLGGSRGDEQYF. CDR3 DNA: TGTGCCAGCAGCTTAGGAGGATCGCGGGGAGACGAGCAGTACTTC.